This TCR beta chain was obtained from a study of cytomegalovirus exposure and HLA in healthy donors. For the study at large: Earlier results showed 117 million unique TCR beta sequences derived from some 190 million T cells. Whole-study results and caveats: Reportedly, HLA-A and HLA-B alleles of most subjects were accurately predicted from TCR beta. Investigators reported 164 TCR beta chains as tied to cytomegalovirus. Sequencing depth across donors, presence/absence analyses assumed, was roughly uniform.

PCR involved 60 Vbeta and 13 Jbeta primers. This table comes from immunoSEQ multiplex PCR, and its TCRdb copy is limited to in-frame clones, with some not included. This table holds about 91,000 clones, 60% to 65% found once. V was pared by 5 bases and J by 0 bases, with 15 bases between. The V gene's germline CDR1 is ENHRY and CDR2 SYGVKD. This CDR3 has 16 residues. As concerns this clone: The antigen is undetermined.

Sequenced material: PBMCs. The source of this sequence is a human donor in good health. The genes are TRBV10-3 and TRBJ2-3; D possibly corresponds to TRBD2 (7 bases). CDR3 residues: CAISQGGGLSTDTQYF. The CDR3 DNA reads TGTGCCATCAGTCAAGGGGGGGGCCTTAGCACAGATACGCAGTATTTT.